This T cell receptor (beta chain) was identified during a study of human T cells and chemical hapten exposure. Study-wide context: Diphenylcyclopropenone, dosed weekly to the scalp, was given to patients throughout the approximately 24-week study.

This clonotype was seen ten or more times. No antigen is known for it. TCRdb processed the RACE reads anew with MiXCR; each CDR3 protein has one entry. The sample includes 35,000 to 50,000 distinct CDR3 sequences, about 10% of them seen just once. The time point denotes: pre-sensitization, week 0. Documented treatment: therapeutic diphenylcyclopropenone sensitization with weekly scalp DPC. Study-level points and caveats: The number of TCRs over 1 in 1000 frequency stayed unchanged after DPC.

Sequencing used whole blood, obtained in connection with sensitization to the hapten diphenylcyclopropenone (DPC). The source is a man aged 25-40 years with alopecia areata. Some clones in this sample may be carry-over from other donors' samples.

The CDR3 reads CASSSGGFVGELFF. CDR3 sequence (DNA): TGTGCCAGCAGCTCAGGAGGTTTCGTCGGGGAGCTGTTTTTT. This rearrangement joins TRBV7-6 to TRBJ2-2, with D possibly matching TRBD2 (5 bases). CDR1 and CDR2 (germline): SGHVS, FNYEAQ. Trimming removed 4 bases at V and 7 bases at J, with 13 bases between. The CDR3 extends over 14 amino acids.